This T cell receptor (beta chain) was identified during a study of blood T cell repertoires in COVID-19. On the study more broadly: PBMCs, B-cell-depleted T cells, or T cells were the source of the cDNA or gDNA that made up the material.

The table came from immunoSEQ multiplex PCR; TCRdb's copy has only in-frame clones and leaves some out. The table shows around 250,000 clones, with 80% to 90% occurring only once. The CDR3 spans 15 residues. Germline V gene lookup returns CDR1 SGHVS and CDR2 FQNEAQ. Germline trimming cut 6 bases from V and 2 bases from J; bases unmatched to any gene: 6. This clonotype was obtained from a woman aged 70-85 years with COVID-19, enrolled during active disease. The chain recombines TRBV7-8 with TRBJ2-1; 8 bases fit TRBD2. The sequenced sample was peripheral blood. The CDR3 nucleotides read TGTGCCAGCAGGGGCCCGGGAGGGCCCTACAATGAGCAGTTCTTC. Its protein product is CASRGPGGPYNEQFF.